This T cell receptor beta chain was profiled in a study of blood T cell repertoires in COVID-19. V lost 2 bases, J lost 9 bases, and 11 bases lay in between. The CDR3 spans 14 residues. From germline, CDR1 is ENHRY and CDR2 SYGVKD. Profiled with immunoSEQ multiplex PCR; TCRdb holds only in-frame clones, not every one. The sample has 130,000 or so clones, roughly 69% seen once. Material: peripheral blood. The rearrangement uses TRBV10-3 and TRBJ1-6; D not certain. This sequence was found in a woman between 70 and 85 years old with acute or convalescent COVID-19. The CDR3 nucleotides read TGTGCCATCAGTGAGGCCGTCCCGGGTTCACCCCTCCACTTT. Its protein is CAISEAVPGSPLHF.